This TCR beta chain was sequenced for a study of T cells in tuberculosis. Study overall: CD1B tetramers identified T cells specific for mycobacterial lipid GMM.

After thawing and overnight rest, PBMC were stained with GMM-loaded CD1B tetramer, viability dye and anti-CD3 for sorting. The CD1B tetramers carried C32 glucose monomycolate purified from Rhodococcus equi. Tetramer-sorted PBMC had been CD14 monocyte-depleted before freezing. TCRdb's table, derived via immunoSEQ multiplex PCR, lists solely in-frame clones and lacks some. This repertoire shows roughly 92,000 clones, about nine tenths found once; its top ten account for approximately 2%. The V and J ends lost 7 bases and 4 bases, in that order; junction bases with no gene match: 7. CDR1 MNHEY and CDR2 SVGAGI come from the germline V gene. The CDR3 loop spans 15 amino acids.

Sequences were obtained from CD1b-GMM tetramer-negative cells sorted from PBMCs. The V call is TRBV6-5, the J call TRBJ2-5; the match to TRBD2 covers 12 bases. The clonotype was recovered from an adult woman with latent tuberculosis. In nucleotides, the CDR3 is TGTGCCAGCACCGCTAGCGGGGGGGCCGGAGAGACCCAGTACTTC. Translating it yields CASTASGGAGETQYF.